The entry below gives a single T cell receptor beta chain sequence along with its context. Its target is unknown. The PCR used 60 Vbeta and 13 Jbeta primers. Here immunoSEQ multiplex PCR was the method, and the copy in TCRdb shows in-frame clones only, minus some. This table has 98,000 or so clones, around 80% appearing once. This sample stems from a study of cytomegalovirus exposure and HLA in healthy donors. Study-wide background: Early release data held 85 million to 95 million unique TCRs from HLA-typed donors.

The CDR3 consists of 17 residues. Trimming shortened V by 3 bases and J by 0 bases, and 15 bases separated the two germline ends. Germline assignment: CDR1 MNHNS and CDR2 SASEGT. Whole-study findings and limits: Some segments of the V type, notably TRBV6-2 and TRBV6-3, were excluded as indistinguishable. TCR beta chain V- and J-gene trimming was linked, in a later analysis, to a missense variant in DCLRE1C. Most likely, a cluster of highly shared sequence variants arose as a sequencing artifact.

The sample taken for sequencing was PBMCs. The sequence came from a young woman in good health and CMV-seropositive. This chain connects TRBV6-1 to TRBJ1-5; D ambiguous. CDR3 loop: CASSEEGRRGSNQPQHF. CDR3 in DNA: TGTGCCAGCAGTGAGGAGGGCCGGCGGGGTAGCAATCAGCCCCAGCATTTT.